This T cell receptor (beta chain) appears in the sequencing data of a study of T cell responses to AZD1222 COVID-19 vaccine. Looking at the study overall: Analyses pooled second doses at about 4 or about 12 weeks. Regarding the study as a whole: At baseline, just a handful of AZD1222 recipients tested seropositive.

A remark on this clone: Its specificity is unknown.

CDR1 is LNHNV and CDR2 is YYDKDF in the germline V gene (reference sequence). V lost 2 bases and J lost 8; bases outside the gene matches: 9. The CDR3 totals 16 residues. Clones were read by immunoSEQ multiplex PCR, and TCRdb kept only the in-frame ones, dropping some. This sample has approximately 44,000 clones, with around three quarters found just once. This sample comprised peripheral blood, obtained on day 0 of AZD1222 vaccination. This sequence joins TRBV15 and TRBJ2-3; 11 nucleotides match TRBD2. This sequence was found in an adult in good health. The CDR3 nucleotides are TGTGCCACCAGCAGATGGTTAGCGGGGGGGCACGGTACGCAGTATTTT. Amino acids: CATSRWLAGGHGTQYF. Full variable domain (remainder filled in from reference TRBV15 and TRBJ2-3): DAMVIQNPRYQVTQFGKPVTLSCSQTLNHNVMYWYQQKSSQAPKLLFHYYDKDFNNEADTPDNFQSRRPNTSFCFLDIRSPGLGDTAMYLCATSRWLAGGHGTQYFGPGTRLTVL.